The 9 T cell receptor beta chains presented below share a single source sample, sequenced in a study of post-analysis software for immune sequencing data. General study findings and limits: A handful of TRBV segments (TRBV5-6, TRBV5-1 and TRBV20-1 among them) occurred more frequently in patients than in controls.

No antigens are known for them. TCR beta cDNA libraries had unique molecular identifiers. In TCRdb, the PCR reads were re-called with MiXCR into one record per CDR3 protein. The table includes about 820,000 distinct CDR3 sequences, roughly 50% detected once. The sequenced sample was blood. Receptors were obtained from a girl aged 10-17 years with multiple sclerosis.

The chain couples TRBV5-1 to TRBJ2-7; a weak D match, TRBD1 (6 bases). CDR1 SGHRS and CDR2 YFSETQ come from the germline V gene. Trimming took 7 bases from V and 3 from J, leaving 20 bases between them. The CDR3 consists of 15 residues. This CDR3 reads CASPQPLGHDYEQYF. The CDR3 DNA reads TGCGCCAGCCCCCAACCCCTGGGACACGACTACGAGCAGTACTTC.

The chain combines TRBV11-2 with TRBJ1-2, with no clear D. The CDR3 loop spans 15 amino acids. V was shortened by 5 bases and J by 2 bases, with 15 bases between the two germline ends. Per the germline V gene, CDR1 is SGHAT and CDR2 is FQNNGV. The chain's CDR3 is CASSRIATENYGYTF. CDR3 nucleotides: TGTGCCAGCAGCCGAATTGCCACAGAGAACTATGGCTACACCTTC.

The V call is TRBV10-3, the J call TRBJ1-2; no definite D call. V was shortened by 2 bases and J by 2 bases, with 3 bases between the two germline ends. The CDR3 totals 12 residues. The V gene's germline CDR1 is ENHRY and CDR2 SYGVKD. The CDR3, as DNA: TGTGCCATCAGTGAGCCGAACTATGGCTACACCTTC. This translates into CAISEPNYGYTF.

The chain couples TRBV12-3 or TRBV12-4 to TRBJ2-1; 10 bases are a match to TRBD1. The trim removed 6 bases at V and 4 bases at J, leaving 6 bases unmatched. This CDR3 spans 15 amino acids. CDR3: CASSQTGGGYNEQFF. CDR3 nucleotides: TGTGCCAGCAGCCAGACAGGGGGCGGTTACAATGAGCAGTTCTTC.

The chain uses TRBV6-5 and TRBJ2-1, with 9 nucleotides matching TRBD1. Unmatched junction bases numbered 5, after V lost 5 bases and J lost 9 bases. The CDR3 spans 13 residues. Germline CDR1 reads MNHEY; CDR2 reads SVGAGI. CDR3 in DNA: TGTGCCAGCAGTATTGGGACAGGGACTGAGCAGTTCTTC. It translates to CASSIGTGTEQFF.

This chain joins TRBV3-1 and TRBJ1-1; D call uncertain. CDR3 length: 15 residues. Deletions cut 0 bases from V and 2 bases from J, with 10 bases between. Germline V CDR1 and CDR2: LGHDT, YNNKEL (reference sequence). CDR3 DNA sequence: TGTGCCAGCAGCCAAGATAGTAGGGCTAACACTGAAGCTTTCTTT. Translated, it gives CASSQDSRANTEAFF.

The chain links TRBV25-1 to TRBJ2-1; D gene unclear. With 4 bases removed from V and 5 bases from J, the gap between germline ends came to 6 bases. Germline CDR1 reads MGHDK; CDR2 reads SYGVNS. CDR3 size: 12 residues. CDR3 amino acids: CASSVRDNEQFF. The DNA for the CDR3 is TGTGCCAGCAGTGTTCGGGACAATGAGCAGTTCTTC.

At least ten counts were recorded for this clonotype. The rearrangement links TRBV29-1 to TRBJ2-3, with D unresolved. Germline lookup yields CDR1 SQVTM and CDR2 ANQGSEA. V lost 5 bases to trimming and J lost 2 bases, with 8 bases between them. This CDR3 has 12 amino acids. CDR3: CSVIGVTDTQYF. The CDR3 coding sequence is TGCAGCGTTATAGGAGTCACAGATACGCAGTATTTT.

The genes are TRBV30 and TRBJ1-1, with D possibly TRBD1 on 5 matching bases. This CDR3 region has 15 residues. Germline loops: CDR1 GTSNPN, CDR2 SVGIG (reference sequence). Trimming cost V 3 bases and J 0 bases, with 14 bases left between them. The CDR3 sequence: CAWRGPGPVNTEAFF. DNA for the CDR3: TGTGCCTGGAGAGGTCCGGGACCGGTGAACACTGAAGCTTTCTTT. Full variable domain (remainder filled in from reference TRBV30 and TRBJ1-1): SQTIHQWPATLVQPVGSPLSLECTVEGTSNPNLYWYRQAAGRGLQLLFYSVGIGQISSEVPQNLSASRPQDRQFILSSKKLLLSDSGFYLCAWRGPGPVNTEAFFGQGTRLTVV.